This T cell receptor (beta chain) is drawn from a study of OX40 agonist ivuxolimab in advanced cancers. This table comes from immunoSEQ multiplex PCR, and its TCRdb copy is limited to in-frame clones, with some not included. This repertoire shows 9,500 to 11,000 clones, roughly 86% found once; its top ten account for about 30%. V was pared by 9 bases and J by 1 base, with 7 bases of the junction left unmatched. Per germline, CDR1 LNHNV and CDR2 YYDKDF (reference sequence). This CDR3 spans 15 amino acids. This chain connects TRBV15 to TRBJ2-7; 12 bases map to TRBD2. The sample in question was CD4+ or CD8+ T cells sorted from blood, obtained in a trial of the OX40 agonist ivuxolimab. This receptor was identified in an adult with an advanced solid tumor such as melanoma, head and neck, liver or kidney cancer. In nucleotides, the CDR3 is TGTGCCACGAGCGGGACTAGCGGGCTGTCCTACGAGCAGTACTTC. It translates to CATSGTSGLSYEQYF. The full variable domain, rest sourced from reference TRBV15 and TRBJ2-7, is DAMVIQNPRYQVTQFGKPVTLSCSQTLNHNVMYWYQQKSSQAPKLLFHYYDKDFNNEADTPDNFQSRRPNTSFCFLDIRSPGLGDTAMYLCATSGTSGLSYEQYFGPGTRLTVT.